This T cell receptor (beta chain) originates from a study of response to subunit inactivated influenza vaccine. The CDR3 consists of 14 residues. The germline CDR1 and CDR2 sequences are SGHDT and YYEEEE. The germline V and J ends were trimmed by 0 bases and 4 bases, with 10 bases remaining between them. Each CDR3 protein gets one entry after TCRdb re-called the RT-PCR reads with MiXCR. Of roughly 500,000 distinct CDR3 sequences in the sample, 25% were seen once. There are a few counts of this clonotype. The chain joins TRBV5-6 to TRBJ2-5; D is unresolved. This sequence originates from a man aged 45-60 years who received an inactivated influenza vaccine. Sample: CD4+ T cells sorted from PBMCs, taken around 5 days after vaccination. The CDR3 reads CASSLDVFIETQYF. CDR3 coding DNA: TGTGCCAGCAGCTTGGATGTGTTTATAGAGACCCAGTACTTC.